This T cell receptor beta chain was sequenced for a study of blood T cells in healthy people across ages. Findings and caveats of the study: Those diversity estimates obtained from one million T cells were thought to be underestimates. Among T cells, TCR beta diversity per million cells dropped roughly linearly as age rose. It was the long-lived donors that had more naive CD4+ cells and higher diversity than aged donors.

Next came a second PCR, run for about 7 to 12 cycles, which used a sample-barcoded 5' primer along with a J-beta primer mix. Each TCR beta cDNA got a 12-nucleotide random molecular identifier. TCRdb analysed the 5' RACE reads with MiXCR anew, one entry per CDR3 protein. In the table there are hundreds of thousands of distinct CDR3 sequences, under 50% of which are singletons. For this clonotype: The antigen is undetermined.

The V gene's germline CDR1 is SGHRS and CDR2 YFSETQ. The CDR3 totals 16 residues. The V segment lost 2 bases and the J segment 13 bases; nucleotides outside the gene matches: 12. The V call is TRBV5-1, the J call TRBJ2-1; 13 bases align to TRBD2. Source material: blood. The receptor was derived from a man under 40 in good health. The CDR3 loop is CASSFTSGGVGETQFF. The CDR3 nucleotides are TGCGCCAGCAGCTTCACTAGCGGGGGGGTAGGAGAGACCCAGTTCTTC. Supplemented by reference TRBV5-1 and TRBJ2-1, the full variable domain reads KAGVTQTPRYLIKTRGQQVTLSCSPISGHRSVSWYQQTPGQGLQFLFEYFSETQRNKGNFPGRFSGRQFSNSRSEMNVSTLELGDSALYLCASSFTSGGVGETQFFGPGTRLTVL.